The 22 T cell receptor beta chains given below trace back to one sample, sequenced in a study of shared clonotypes between healthy human individuals. Using immunoSEQ multiplex PCR, the repertoire was profiled, and TCRdb retains in-frame clones only, with some absent. The data hold 850,000 to 1,200,000 clones, with more than 65% observed a single time. Specimen: memory CD4+ T cells sorted from blood. Regarding subset: CD45RA-negative fraction. The receptors derive from a man younger than 30 in good health.

For this clone: A clone one base away is much larger, so this may be a read error. The sample holds other DNA sequences that translate to the same CDR3. The gene calls are TRBV30 and TRBJ1-2; D gene uncertain. Germline V gives CDR1 GTSNPN, CDR2 SVGIG (reference sequence). The CDR3 runs to 14 residues. The CDR3 reads CAWSYRTNNYGYTF. In DNA, the CDR3 is TGTGCCTGGAGTTACCGAACAAACAACTATGGCTACACCTTT.

This clone was seen more than once but under ten times. The chain employs TRBV18 and TRBJ2-7, with 9 bases aligning to TRBD1. The CDR3 has 18 residues. CDR1 is KGHSH, CDR2 LQKENI, per germline. Trimming removed 6 bases from V and 5 bases from J; junction bases left unmatched: 20. CDR3 DNA: TGTGCCAGCTCTAATCGAAACTTAACCGGGACAGGGTTCCACGAGCAGTACTTC. Its translation is CASSNRNLTGTGFHEQYF. The complete variable domain, with remaining parts taken from reference TRBV18 and TRBJ2-7, reads NAGVMQNPRHLVRRRGQEARLRCSPMKGHSHVYWYRQLPEEGLKFMVYLQKENIIDESGMPKERFSAEFPKEGPSILRIQQVVRGDSAAYFCASSNRNLTGTGFHEQYFGPGTRLTVT.

The chain recombines TRBV6-6 with TRBJ2-2; 7 nucleotides line up with TRBD2. This CDR3 comprises 15 residues. Per the germline V gene, CDR1 is MNHNY and CDR2 is SVGAGI (reference sequence). Trimming removed 4 bases from V and 5 bases from J; junction bases left unmatched: 7. The chain's CDR3 is CASSSGRKGTGELFF. The CDR3 DNA sequence: TGTGCCAGCAGTTCCGGGAGGAAGGGGACCGGGGAGCTGTTTTTT.

The J gene is TRBJ1-1, the V gene TRBV5-1, with 10 positions matching TRBD1. The CDR3 is made up of 14 amino acids. Trimming cost V 4 bases and J 7 bases; bases outside gene matches: 7. The germline V gene has CDR1 SGHRS and CDR2 YFSETQ. The DNA for the CDR3 is TGCGCCAGCAGCCTCGGACAGGGGGTGAATGAAGCTTTCTTT. Translating gives CASSLGQGVNEAFF.

The chain is built from TRBV28 and TRBJ2-1, with D possibly TRBD2 on 6 matching bases. The germline gives CDR1 MDHEN, CDR2 SYDVKM. The germline V and J ends were trimmed by 4 bases and 7 bases, with 17 bases remaining between them. The CDR3 extends over 15 amino acids. CDR3 sequence: CASSYPGLPGNEQFF. DNA of the CDR3: TGTGCCAGCAGTTACCCGGGACTCCCGGGGAATGAGCAGTTCTTC. Variable domain in full (rest from reference TRBV28 and TRBJ2-1): DVKVTQSSRYLVKRTGEKVFLECVQDMDHENMFWYRQDPGLGLRLIYFSYDVKMKEKGDIPEGYSVSREKKERFSLILESASTNQTSMYLCASSYPGLPGNEQFFGPGTRLTVL.

Notes on this clone: The sample carries other DNA sequences with the same CDR3. The chain combines TRBV30 with TRBJ2-5, with 9 positions matching TRBD2. The V gene's germline CDR1 is GTSNPN and CDR2 SVGIG (reference sequence). CDR3 length equals 14 residues. J lost 3 bases, V lost 0 bases, and 2 bases had no gene match. The CDR3 reads CAWSVLAGEETQYF. In nucleotides, the CDR3 is TGTGCCTGGAGTGTATTAGCGGGGGAAGAGACCCAGTACTTC.

This chain joins TRBV6-6 and TRBJ1-2; 11 nucleotides agree with TRBD1. The ends lost 6 bases at V and 4 bases at J; junction bases unmatched: 4. There are 14 residues in the CDR3. Per germline, CDR1 MNHNY and CDR2 SVGAGI (reference sequence). The chain's CDR3 is CASRLGQGGYGYTF. CDR3 DNA: TGTGCCAGCAGGTTGGGACAGGGGGGCTATGGCTACACCTTC.

The chain has TRBV5-1 and TRBJ1-4, with D possibly being TRBD1 (5 bases). The CDR3 has 15 residues. Trimming stripped 0 bases from V and 3 bases from J, with 9 bases between. CDR1 is SGHRS and CDR2 is YFSETQ in the germline V gene. DNA of the CDR3: TGCGCCAGCAGCTTGGTATCGGGGCCTAATGAAAAACTGTTTTTT. Protein sequence: CASSLVSGPNEKLFF.

Note on this clone: The identical CDR3 is also encoded by other nucleotide sequences in the sample. The gene calls are TRBV9 and TRBJ1-4, with D perhaps matching TRBD1 (5 bases). V gave up 0 bases and J gave up 0 bases, with 9 bases separating them. The CDR3 is 16 residues long. Germline V gives CDR1 SGDLS, CDR2 YYNGEE. DNA for the CDR3: TGTGCCAGCAGCGTAGGGGGAGGGGCAACTAATGAAAAACTGTTTTTT. Translation gives CASSVGGGATNEKLFF.

The rearrangement links TRBV15 to TRBJ1-5; D gene unclear. This CDR3 contains 14 residues. The germline V and J ends were trimmed by 0 bases and 10 bases, with 13 bases remaining between them. Germline CDR1 is LNHNV and CDR2 is YYDKDF (reference sequence). The CDR3 nucleotides are TGTGCCACCAGCAGAGAGGGCTTTAGTTCTCCCCAGCATTTT. It is translated as CATSREGFSSPQHF. Complete variable domain (other parts from reference TRBV15 and TRBJ1-5): DAMVIQNPRYQVTQFGKPVTLSCSQTLNHNVMYWYQQKSSQAPKLLFHYYDKDFNNEADTPDNFQSRRPNTSFCFLDIRSPGLGDTAMYLCATSREGFSSPQHFGDGTRLSIL.

This chain uses TRBV5-1 with TRBJ1-3, with a weak D call TRBD1 (5 bases). The CDR3 runs 15 residues. The germline V gene has CDR1 SGHRS and CDR2 YFSETQ. Trimming took off 0 bases at V and 0 bases at J, with 7 bases between the two ends. The CDR3 bases are TGCGCCAGCAGCTTGGAAGGGACCTCTGGAAACACCATATATTTT. This encodes CASSLEGTSGNTIYF.

This clone was found many times. In the same sample, other DNA sequences code for this CDR3. This chain uses TRBV6-6 with TRBJ2-1; 9 nucleotides match TRBD1. V dropped 6 bases and J dropped 2; count of bases not matched to a gene: 5. CDR3 length equals 15 residues. Germline V gives CDR1 MNHNY, CDR2 SVGAGI (reference sequence). CDR3 in DNA: TGTGCCAGCAGCCCACAGGGGGCAGCCTACAATGAGCAGTTCTTC. As protein: CASSPQGAAYNEQFF.

V and J are TRBV5-4 and TRBJ2-1; 7 nucleotides agree with TRBD1. The CDR3 spans 14 residues. Trimming at V came to 2 bases and at J to 9 bases, leaving 8 bases not matched to a gene. CDR1 and CDR2 (germline): SGHNT, YYREEE (reference sequence). The DNA of the CDR3 is TGTGCCAGCAGCTTACAGGGGATACTCGGTGAGCAGTTCTTC. Encoded protein: CASSLQGILGEQFF.

The chain combines TRBV18 with TRBJ2-5; D possibly uses TRBD1 or TRBD2 (5 bases each). The CDR3 is 16 amino acids. The V gene lost 0 bases and the J gene lost 3 bases, with 14 bases spanning the gap. Germline V gene sequence: CDR1 KGHSH, CDR2 LQKENI. The CDR3, as DNA: TGTGCCAGCTCACCACCTTGGGTACTGGGGGAAGAGACCCAGTACTTC. Translating it yields CASSPPWVLGEETQYF.

This clone appeared a single time. The chain joins TRBV12-5 to TRBJ1-2, with 9 positions matching TRBD1. Germline assignment: CDR1 LGHNT and CDR2 FRNRAP. J lost 8 bases, V lost 5 bases, and 12 bases had no gene match. This CDR3 has 15 amino acids. DNA for the CDR3: TGTGCTAGTGGTCTCGAGACGGACAGGGGTGCAGGCTACACCTTC. As protein: CASGLETDRGAGYTF.

As concerns this clone: The junction departs from the called germline gene at one end, perhaps through a read error. The chain employs TRBV4-3 and TRBJ1-5, with D tentatively TRBD1 (6 bases). The CDR3 runs to 15 residues. CDR1 is LGHNA, CDR2 YSLEER, per germline. CDR3 protein: CASSQEYRADQPQHF. The CDR3 DNA reads TGCGCCAGCAGTCAAGAGTACAGGGCGGACCAGCCCCAGCATTTT.

CDR3 nucleotides: TGCACCAGCAGCCAAGACAGAGAGACCCAGTACTTC. This translates into CTSSQDRETQYF. The V gene is TRBV1, the J gene TRBJ2-5; the table names TRBD1, a call not compared with the DNA. TRBV1 is deemed a pseudogene. This CDR3 has 12 residues.

V gene TRBV6-6 combines with J gene TRBJ2-5, with D uncertain. V was clipped by 5 bases and J by 2 bases, with 18 bases between them. The length of the CDR3 is 16 residues. Germline V gene sequence: CDR1 MNHNY, CDR2 SVGAGI (reference sequence). CDR3 bases: TGTGCCAGCAGTCAGAAGGTCTTGAGCAGTCAAGAGACCCAGTACTTC. It codes for CASSQKVLSSQETQYF.

This chain links TRBV4-3 with TRBJ1-2; tentatively, D is TRBD1 (5 bases). CDR3 length: 19 amino acids. The V gene lost 5 bases and the J gene lost 4 bases, with 29 bases spanning the gap. Germline assignment: CDR1 LGHNA and CDR2 YSLEER. CDR3 nucleotide sequence: TGCGCCAGCAGCAGGGGTGCAGGGACCCTGGGGCCTAGCGGCTATGGCTACACCTTC. It is translated as CASSRGAGTLGPSGYGYTF.

In regard to this clone: A much larger clone differs by one base, so this may be a read error. Other DNA sequences in the same sample also yield this CDR3. This chain links TRBV9 with TRBJ2-3; D unresolved. Trimming pared 3 bases from V and 2 bases from J, leaving 7 bases between. CDR3 size: 13 residues. Germline V gene sequence: CDR1 SGDLS, CDR2 YYNGEE. The CDR3 sequence: CASSAHHTDTQYF. CDR3 DNA: TGTGCCAGCAGCGCACACCACACAGATACGCAGTATTTT. Variable domain in full (rest from reference TRBV9 and TRBJ2-3): DSGVTQTPKHLITATGQRVTLRCSPRSGDLSVYWYQQSLDQGLQFLIQYYNGEERAKGNILERFSAQQFPDLHSELNLSSLELGDSALYFCASSAHHTDTQYFGPGTRLTVL.

The rearrangement links TRBV5-6 to TRBJ2-7, with D perhaps TRBD1 (5 bases). Germline V gene lookup returns CDR1 SGHDT and CDR2 YYEEEE. V lost 4 bases and J lost 6, with 11 bases in between. The CDR3 consists of 12 residues. For the CDR3, the DNA is TGTGCCAGCAGCCTGGCGGACATCGAGCAGTACTTC. Protein: CASSLADIEQYF.

This chain connects TRBV6-1 to TRBJ1-1; D gene uncertain. Germline CDR1 reads MNHNS; CDR2 reads SASEGT. The V end was cut by 4 bases, the J end by 2 bases, with 8 bases between. CDR3 size: 13 residues. CDR3 nucleotide sequence: TGTGCCAGCAGTGGGGTTTTAAACACTGAAGCTTTCTTT. Translated, it gives CASSGVLNTEAFF.